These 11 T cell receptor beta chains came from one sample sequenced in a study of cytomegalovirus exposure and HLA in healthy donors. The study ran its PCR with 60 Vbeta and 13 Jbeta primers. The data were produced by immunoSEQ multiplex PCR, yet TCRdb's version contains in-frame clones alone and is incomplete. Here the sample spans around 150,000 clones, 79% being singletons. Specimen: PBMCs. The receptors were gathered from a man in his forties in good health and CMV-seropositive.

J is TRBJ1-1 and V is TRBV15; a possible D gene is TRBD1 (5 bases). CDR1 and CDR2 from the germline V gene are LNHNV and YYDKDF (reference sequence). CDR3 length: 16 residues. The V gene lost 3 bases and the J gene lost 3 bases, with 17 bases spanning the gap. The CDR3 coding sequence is TGTGCCACCAGCAGTCCCTGGGACTCATGGGACACTGAAGCTTTCTTT. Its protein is CATSSPWDSWDTEAFF.

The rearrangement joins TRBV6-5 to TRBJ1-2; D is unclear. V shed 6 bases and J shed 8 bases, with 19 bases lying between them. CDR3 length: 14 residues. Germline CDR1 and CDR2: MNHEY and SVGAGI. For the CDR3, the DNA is TGTGCCAGCAGCCCCAACGGGCGGGTTGGAGGCTACACCTTC. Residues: CASSPNGRVGGYTF.

The CDR3 sequence: CASGDFYNEQFF. CDR3 nucleotides: TGTGCCAGCGGAGACTTCTACAATGAGCAGTTCTTC. V gene TRBV9 combines with J gene TRBJ2-1; unclear D gene. CDR1 and CDR2 from the germline V gene are SGDLS and YYNGEE. The CDR3 contains 12 residues. V was pared by 7 bases and J by 3 bases, with 8 bases between.

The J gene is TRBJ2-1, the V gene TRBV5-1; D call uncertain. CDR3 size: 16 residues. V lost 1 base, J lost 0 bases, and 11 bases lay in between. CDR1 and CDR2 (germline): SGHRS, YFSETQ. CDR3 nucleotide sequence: TGCGCCAGCAGCTTGATGCCAGCTAGCTCCTACAATGAGCAGTTCTTC. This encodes CASSLMPASSYNEQFF.

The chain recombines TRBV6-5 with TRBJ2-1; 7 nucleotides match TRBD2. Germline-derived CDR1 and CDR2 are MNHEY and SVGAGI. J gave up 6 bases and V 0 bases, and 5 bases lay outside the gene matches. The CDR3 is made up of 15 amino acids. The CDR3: CASSYSGGSGNEQFF. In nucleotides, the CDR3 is TGTGCCAGCAGTTACTCTGGCGGGAGCGGCAATGAGCAGTTCTTC.

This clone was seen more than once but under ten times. The CDR3 reads CASTSLGQGTEAFF. In DNA form, the CDR3 reads TGTGCCAGCACCTCCCTGGGACAGGGGACCGAAGCTTTCTTT. The V and J genes are TRBV2 and TRBJ1-1, with 10 bases aligning to TRBD1. The CDR3 covers 14 residues. Trimming removed 7 bases from V and 8 bases from J; junction bases left unmatched: 10. Germline values: CDR1 SNHLY, CDR2 FYNNEI.

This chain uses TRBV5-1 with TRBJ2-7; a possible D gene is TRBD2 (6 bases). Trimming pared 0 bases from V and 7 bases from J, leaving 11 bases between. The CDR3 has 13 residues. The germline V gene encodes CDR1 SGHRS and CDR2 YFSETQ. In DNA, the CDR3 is TGCGCCAGCAGCTTGGGGGACTTTAGAGAGCAGTACTTC. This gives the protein CASSLGDFREQYF.

Written as DNA, the CDR3 is TGTGCCAGCAGCAAGGGACAGGGACCCTACGAGCAGTACTTC. Its translation: CASSKGQGPYEQYF. This chain links TRBV9 with TRBJ2-7; 9 bases are shared with TRBD1. V was clipped by 4 bases and J by 2 bases; unmatched bases: 4. CDR3 size: 14 residues. Germline CDR1 is SGDLS and CDR2 is YYNGEE. The variable domain in full, with the rest retrieved from reference TRBV9 and TRBJ2-7, is DSGVTQTPKHLITATGQRVTLRCSPRSGDLSVYWYQQSLDQGLQFLIQYYNGEERAKGNILERFSAQQFPDLHSELNLSSLELGDSALYFCASSKGQGPYEQYFGPGTRLTVT.

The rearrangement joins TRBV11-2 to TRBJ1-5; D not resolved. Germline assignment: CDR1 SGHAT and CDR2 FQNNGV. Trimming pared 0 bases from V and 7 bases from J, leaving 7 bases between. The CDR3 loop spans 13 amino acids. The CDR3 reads CASSLDSGQPQHF. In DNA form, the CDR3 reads TGTGCCAGCAGCTTAGATTCGGGACAGCCCCAGCATTTT.

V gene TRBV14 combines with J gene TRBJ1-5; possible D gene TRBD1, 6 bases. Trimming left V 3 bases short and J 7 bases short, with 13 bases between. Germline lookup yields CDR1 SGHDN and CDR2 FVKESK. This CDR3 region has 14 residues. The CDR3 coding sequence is TGTGCCAGCAGCCAGGGGGCCAGAGGGCAGCCCCAGCATTTT. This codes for CASSQGARGQPQHF. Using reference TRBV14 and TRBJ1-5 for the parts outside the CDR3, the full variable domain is EAGVTQFPSHSVIEKGQTVTLRCDPISGHDNLYWYRRVMGKEIKFLLHFVKESKQDESGMPNNRFLAERTGGTYSTLKVQPAELEDSGVYFCASSQGARGQPQHFGDGTRLSIL.

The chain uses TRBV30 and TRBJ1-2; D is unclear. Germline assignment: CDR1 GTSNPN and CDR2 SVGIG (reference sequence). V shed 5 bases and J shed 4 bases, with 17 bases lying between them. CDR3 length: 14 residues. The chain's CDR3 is CAWSPRGLVYGYTF. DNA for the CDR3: TGTGCCTGGTCTCCTCGGGGATTAGTCTATGGCTACACCTTC.